This T cell receptor beta chain came from a study of blood T cell repertoires in COVID-19. Study-wide background: Donors in the United States, Italy and Spain gave samples during acute or convalescent COVID-19.

CDR3 length: 14 residues. Trimming took 0 bases from V and 2 from J, leaving 6 bases between them. Germline V CDR1 and CDR2: LNHNV, YYDKDF (reference sequence). Profiled with immunoSEQ multiplex PCR; TCRdb holds only in-frame clones, not every one. This table holds around 300,000 clones, 88% found once. Sequences were obtained from peripheral blood. V usage is TRBV15 and J usage is TRBJ2-3; no clear D. The sequence was obtained from a man between 18 and 29 years old with active or convalescent COVID-19. In DNA, the CDR3 is TGTGCCACCAGCAGAGATAGCCACACAGATACGCAGTATTTT. Its protein is CATSRDSHTDTQYF.